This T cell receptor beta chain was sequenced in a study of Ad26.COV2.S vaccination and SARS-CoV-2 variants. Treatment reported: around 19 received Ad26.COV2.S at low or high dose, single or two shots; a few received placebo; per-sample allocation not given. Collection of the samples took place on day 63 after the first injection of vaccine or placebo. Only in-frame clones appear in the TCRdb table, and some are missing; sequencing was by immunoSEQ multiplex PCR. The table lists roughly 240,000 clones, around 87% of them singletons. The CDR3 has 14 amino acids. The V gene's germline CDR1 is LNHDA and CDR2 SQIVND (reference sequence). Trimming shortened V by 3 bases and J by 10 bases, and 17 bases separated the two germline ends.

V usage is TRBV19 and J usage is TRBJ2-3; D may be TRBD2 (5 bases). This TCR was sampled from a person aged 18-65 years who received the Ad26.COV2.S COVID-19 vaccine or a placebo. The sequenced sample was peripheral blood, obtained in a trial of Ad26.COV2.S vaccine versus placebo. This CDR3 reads CASSMAGPPSAQYF. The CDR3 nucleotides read TGTGCCAGTAGTATGGCGGGCCCACCAAGCGCGCAGTATTTT.